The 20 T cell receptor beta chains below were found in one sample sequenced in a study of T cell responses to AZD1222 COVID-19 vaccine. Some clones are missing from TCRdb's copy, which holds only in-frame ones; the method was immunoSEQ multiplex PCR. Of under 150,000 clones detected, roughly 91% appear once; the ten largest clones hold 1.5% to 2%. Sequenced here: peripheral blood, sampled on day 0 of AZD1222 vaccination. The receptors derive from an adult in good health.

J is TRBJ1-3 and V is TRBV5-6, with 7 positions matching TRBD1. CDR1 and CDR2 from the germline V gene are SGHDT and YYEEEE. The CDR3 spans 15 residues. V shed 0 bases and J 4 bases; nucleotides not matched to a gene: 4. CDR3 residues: CASSLVGTVGNTIYF. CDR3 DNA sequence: TGTGCCAGCAGCTTGGTGGGGACAGTCGGAAACACCATATATTTT.

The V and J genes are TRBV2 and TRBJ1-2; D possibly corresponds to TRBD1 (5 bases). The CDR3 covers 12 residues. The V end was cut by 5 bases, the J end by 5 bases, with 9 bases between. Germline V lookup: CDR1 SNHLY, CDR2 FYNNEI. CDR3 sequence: CASSFDRYGYTF. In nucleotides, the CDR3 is TGTGCCAGCAGTTTTGACAGATATGGCTACACCTTC.

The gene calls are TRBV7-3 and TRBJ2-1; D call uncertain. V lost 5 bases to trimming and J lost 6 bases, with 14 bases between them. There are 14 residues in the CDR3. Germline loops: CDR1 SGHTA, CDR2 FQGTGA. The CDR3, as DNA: TGTGCCAGCAGCCCAGGCCCTGGCGGCAATGAGCAGTTCTTC. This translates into CASSPGPGGNEQFF.

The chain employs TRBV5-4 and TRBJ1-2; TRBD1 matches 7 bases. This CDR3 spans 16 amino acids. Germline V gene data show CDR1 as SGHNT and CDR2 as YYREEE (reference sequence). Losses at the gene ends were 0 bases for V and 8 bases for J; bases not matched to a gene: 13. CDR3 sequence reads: CASSLELGGAARGYTF. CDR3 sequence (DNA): TGTGCCAGCAGCTTGGAACTAGGGGGCGCAGCTAGGGGCTACACCTTC.

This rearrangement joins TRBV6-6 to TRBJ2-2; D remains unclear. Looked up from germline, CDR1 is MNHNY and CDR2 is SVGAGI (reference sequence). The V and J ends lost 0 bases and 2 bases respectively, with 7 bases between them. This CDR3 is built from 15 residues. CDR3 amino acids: CASSYSKLNTGELFF. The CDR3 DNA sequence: TGTGCCAGCAGTTACTCGAAGCTAAACACCGGGGAGCTGTTTTTT.

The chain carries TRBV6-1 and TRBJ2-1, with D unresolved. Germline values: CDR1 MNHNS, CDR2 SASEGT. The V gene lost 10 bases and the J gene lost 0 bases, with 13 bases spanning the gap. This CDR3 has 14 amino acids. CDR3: CATTQRISYNEQFF. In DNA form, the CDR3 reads TGTGCCACCACCCAACGAATCTCCTACAATGAGCAGTTCTTC.

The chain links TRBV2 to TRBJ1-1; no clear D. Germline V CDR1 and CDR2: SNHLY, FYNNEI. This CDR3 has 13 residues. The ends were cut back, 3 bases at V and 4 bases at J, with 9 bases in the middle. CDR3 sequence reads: CASSDNWGTEAFF. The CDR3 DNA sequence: TGTGCCAGCAGTGATAATTGGGGCACTGAAGCTTTCTTT.

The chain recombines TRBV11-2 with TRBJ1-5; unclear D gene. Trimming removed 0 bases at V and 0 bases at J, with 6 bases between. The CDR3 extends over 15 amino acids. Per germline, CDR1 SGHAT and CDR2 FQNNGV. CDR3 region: CASSLDSNSNQPQHF. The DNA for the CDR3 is TGTGCCAGCAGCTTAGACAGCAATAGCAATCAGCCCCAGCATTTT.

The CDR3 nucleotides are TGCGCCAGCAGCCTAACCTGGGGGAGCCCCTACGAGCAGTACTTC. As protein: CASSLTWGSPYEQYF. The chain couples TRBV4-1 to TRBJ2-7, with D perhaps matching TRBD1 or TRBD2 (5 bases each). The CDR3 has 15 residues. From germline, CDR1 is MGHRA and CDR2 YSYEKL. V lost 4 bases and J 2 bases, leaving 15 bases between the germline ends.

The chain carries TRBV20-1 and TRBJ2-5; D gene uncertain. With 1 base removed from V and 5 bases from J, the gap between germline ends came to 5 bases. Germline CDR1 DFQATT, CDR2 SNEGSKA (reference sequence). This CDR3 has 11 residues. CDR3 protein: CSARVVETQYF. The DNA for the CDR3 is TGCAGTGCTAGAGTTGTGGAGACCCAGTACTTC.

The CDR3 DNA reads TGTGCCAGCAGCGTAGATCCGAAATCCTACGAGCAGTACTTC. It translates to CASSVDPKSYEQYF. The rearrangement uses TRBV9 and TRBJ2-7; unclear D gene. This CDR3 spans 14 amino acids. The germline CDR1 and CDR2 sequences are SGDLS and YYNGEE. Trimming stripped 0 bases from V and 1 base from J, with 8 bases between.

CDR3 bases: TGTGCCAGCTCACCTAAGGGCGTTGGAAACACCATATATTTT. It translates to CASSPKGVGNTIYF. The rearrangement uses TRBV18 and TRBJ1-3, with D unclear. Germline V gene data show CDR1 as KGHSH and CDR2 as LQKENI. Trimming shortened V by 3 bases and J by 3 bases, and 9 bases separated the two germline ends. There are 14 residues in the CDR3.

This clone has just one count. The CDR3 DNA reads TGCGCCAGCAGCTTGGCTCGAGGACTACGCACAGATACGCAGTATTTT. Its translation: CASSLARGLRTDTQYF. V usage is TRBV5-1 and J usage is TRBJ2-3, with a weak D call TRBD2 (6 bases). Trimming pared 0 bases from V and 1 base from J, leaving 12 bases between. CDR1 is SGHRS and CDR2 is YFSETQ in the germline V gene. The CDR3 runs to 16 residues. Full variable domain (remainder filled in from reference TRBV5-1 and TRBJ2-3): KAGVTQTPRYLIKTRGQQVTLSCSPISGHRSVSWYQQTPGQGLQFLFEYFSETQRNKGNFPGRFSGRQFSNSRSEMNVSTLELGDSALYLCASSLARGLRTDTQYFGPGTRLTVL.

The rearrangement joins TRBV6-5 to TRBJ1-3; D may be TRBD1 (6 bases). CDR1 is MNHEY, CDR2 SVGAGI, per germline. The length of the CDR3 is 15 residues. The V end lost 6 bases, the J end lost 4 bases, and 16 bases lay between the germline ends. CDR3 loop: CASRRTRGVGNTIYF. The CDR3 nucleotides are TGTGCCAGCAGACGAACGAGGGGGGTCGGAAACACCATATATTTT.

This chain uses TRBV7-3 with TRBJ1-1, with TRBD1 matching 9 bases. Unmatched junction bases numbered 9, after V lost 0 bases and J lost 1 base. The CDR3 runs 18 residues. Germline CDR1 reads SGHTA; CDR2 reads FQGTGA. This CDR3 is CASSLTPFTGGRNTEAFF. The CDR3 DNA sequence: TGTGCCAGCAGCTTAACGCCCTTTACAGGGGGCCGGAACACTGAAGCTTTCTTT.

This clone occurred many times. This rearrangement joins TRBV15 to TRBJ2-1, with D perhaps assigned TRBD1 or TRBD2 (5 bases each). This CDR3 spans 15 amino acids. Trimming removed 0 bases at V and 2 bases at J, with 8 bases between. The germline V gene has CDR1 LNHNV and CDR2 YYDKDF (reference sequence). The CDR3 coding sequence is TGTGCCACCAGCAGAGACAGGGAGCCCTACAATGAGCAGTTCTTC. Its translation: CATSRDREPYNEQFF.

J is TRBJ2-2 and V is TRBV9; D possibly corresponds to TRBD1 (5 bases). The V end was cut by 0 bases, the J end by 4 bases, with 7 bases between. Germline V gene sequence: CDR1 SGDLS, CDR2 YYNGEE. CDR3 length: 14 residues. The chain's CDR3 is CASSVEGVTGELFF. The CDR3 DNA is TGTGCCAGCAGCGTAGAAGGGGTCACCGGGGAGCTGTTTTTT.

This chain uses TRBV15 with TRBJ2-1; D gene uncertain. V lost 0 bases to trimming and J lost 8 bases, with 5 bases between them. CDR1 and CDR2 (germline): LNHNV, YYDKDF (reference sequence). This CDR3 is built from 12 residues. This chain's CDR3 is CATSREHYEQFF. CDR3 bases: TGTGCCACCAGCAGAGAACATTATGAGCAGTTCTTC.

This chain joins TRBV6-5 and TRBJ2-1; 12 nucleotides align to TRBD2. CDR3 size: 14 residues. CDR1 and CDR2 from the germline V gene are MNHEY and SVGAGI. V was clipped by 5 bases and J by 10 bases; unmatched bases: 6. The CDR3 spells CASSRTSGDGEQFF. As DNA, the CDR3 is TGTGCCAGCAGTCGGACTAGCGGGGACGGAGAGCAGTTCTTC.

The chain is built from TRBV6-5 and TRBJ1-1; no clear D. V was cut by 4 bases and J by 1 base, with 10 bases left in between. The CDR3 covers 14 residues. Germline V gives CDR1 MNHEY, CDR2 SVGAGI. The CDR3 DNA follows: TGTGCCAGCAGTTGGGAGGGAGGGAACACTGAAGCTTTCTTT. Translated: CASSWEGGNTEAFF.